These T cell receptor beta chains were read from a single sample in a study of T cell repertoires in cytomegalovirus infection. MiXCR, run by TCRdb on the reads, gives a single entry per CDR3 protein. The top ten hold more than 20% of the sample, which has under 600,000 distinct CDR3 sequences, more than 15% seen once. The sample consisted of CD8+ T cells from PBMCs. These receptor sequences come from a human donor in good health (CMV status not recorded). Some clones in this sample may be carry-over from other donors' samples. The CDR3 runs from the conserved cysteine through the conserved F or W. The D gene is left open where the match is weak. Size is omitted from some rows. Given values are once, few, many or a class for expanded clones.

j_call,v_call,d_call,clone_size,cdr3_nt,cdr3_aa
TRBJ1-1,TRBV20-1,NA,few,TGCAGTCTATCGACACTTATGAACACTGAAGCTTTCTTT,CSLSTLMNTEAFF
TRBJ2-3,TRBV7-6,TRBD2,many,TGTGCCAGCAGCTCCTCCGGGACTAGCGGGGATGGAGATACGCAGTATTTT,CASSSSGTSGDGDTQYF
TRBJ2-7,TRBV6-1,NA,many,TGTGCCAGCAGCCCCCGGACAGTAACCTACGAGCAGTACTTC,CASSPRTVTYEQYF
TRBJ2-1,TRBV11-2,NA,few,TGTGCCAGCAGCTTATTAGGGACTCTCATGGTCTCCTACAATGAGCAGTTCTTC,CASSLLGTLMVSYNEQFF
TRBJ2-1,TRBV20-1,NA,NA,TGCAGTGCTAGGACGTGGGCTAGCGTAAACAATGAGCAGTTCTTC,CSARTWASVNNEQFF
TRBJ1-2,TRBV5-1,NA,many,TGCGCCAGCAGCTTGGATATGCCAGGAGACTATGGCTACACCTTC,CASSLDMPGDYGYTF
TRBJ2-7,TRBV7-9,NA,few,TGTGCCAGCCTACCTGAGGGGGGGATACTCGACGAGCAGTACTTC,CASLPEGGILDEQYF
TRBJ1-2,TRBV7-3,NA,many,TGTGCCAGCAGCCCAGGGGATAGTTATGGCTACACCTTC,CASSPGDSYGYTF
TRBJ2-1,TRBV30,NA,few,TGTGCCTGGAGGAGCCAAACCTACAATGAGCAGTTCTTC,CAWRSQTYNEQFF
TRBJ2-7,TRBV7-2,TRBD1,many,TGTGCCAGCAGCTTTTCCCGTGGACAGGGGTACGAGCAGTACTTC,CASSFSRGQGYEQYF
TRBJ1-2,TRBV12-3/TRBV12-4,NA,many,TGTGCCAGCAGTTATGCCAGGGCCTACACCTTC,CASSYARAYTF
TRBJ2-7,TRBV29-1,TRBD1,NA,TGCAGCGTTGAAGACCGGACAGGGAGGTACGAGCAGTACTTC,CSVEDRTGRYEQYF
TRBJ1-4,TRBV11-2,NA,many,TGTGCCAGCAGCTCCTCTGGGACCAGTGAAAAACTGTTTTTT,CASSSSGTSEKLFF
TRBJ2-1,TRBV11-2,TRBD2,many,TGTGCCAGCAGCTCGGGACTAGCGGGAGAATCCTACAATGAGCAGTTCTTC,CASSSGLAGESYNEQFF
TRBJ2-7,TRBV5-1,NA,many,TGCGCCAGCAGCTTCAGCAAGAGATACGAGCAGTACTTC,CASSFSKRYEQYF
TRBJ2-7,TRBV28,TRBD1,many,TGTGCCAGCAGTTTTTCGGGACAGCTCTACGAGCAGTACTTC,CASSFSGQLYEQYF
TRBJ2-2,TRBV20-1,TRBD2,NA,TGCAGTGCTCCACGACCCGGGGGGAACGGGGAGCTGTTTTTT,CSAPRPGGNGELFF
TRBJ2-7,TRBV7-8,NA,many,TGTGCCAGCAGCTTCCGGATCGGAGCTATGTACGAGCAGTACTTC,CASSFRIGAMYEQYF
TRBJ1-1,TRBV15,TRBD1,many,TGTGCCACCAGCGAGAACAGGGGCTCGAACACTGAAGCTTTCTTT,CATSENRGSNTEAFF
TRBJ1-1,TRBV5-1,NA,many,TGCGCCAGCAGCTTGGAGTATCCCATGAACACTGAAGCTTTCTTT,CASSLEYPMNTEAFF
TRBJ2-1,TRBV19,TRBD1,many,TGTGCCAGTAGGCCCGACAGGGGCTCCTACAATGAGCAGTTCTTC,CASRPDRGSYNEQFF
TRBJ2-3,TRBV7-9,TRBD2,many,TGTGCCAGCAGCCCGAAGACTAGCGGGAGGGCGAATACGCAGTATTTT,CASSPKTSGRANTQYF
TRBJ2-2,TRBV12-3/TRBV12-4,TRBD1,NA,TGTGCCAGCAGGGGACCGGGACAGGGAACCGGGGAGCTGTTTTTT,CASRGPGQGTGELFF
TRBJ2-1,TRBV5-4,NA,NA,TGTGCCAGCGGTCTTGGAGGGCGCGATGAGCAGTTCTTC,CASGLGGRDEQFF
TRBJ1-5,TRBV19,TRBD1,few,TGTGCCAGTACACGGGACAGGGGAGGGAATCAGCCCCAGCATTTT,CASTRDRGGNQPQHF
TRBJ2-1,TRBV24-1,NA,few,TGTGCCACCAGTGATGCGGGACAGATCTACAATGAGCAGTTCTTC,CATSDAGQIYNEQFF
TRBJ2-3,TRBV6-5,TRBD2,many,TGTGCCAGCAGTTACTCGGCTACTAGCGGGTGGACAGATACGCAGTATTTT,CASSYSATSGWTDTQYF
TRBJ1-1,TRBV14,NA,few,TGTGCCAGCAGCGCCCGGGATTTTGAAGCTTTCTTT,CASSARDFEAFF
TRBJ1-1,TRBV29-1,NA,NA,TGCAGCGTTGGGGGACACCTGAACACTGAAGCTTTCTTT,CSVGGHLNTEAFF
TRBJ1-2,TRBV4-2,NA,NA,TGTGCCAGCAGCCTTCTCTCCGGGCCCCAAACCATACAATATGGCTACACCTTC,CASSLLSGPQTIQYGYTF
TRBJ2-7,TRBV6-4,NA,NA,TGTGCCAGCCTGGACATTCCGACCTACGAGCAGTACTTC,CASLDIPTYEQYF
TRBJ2-7,TRBV2,NA,few,TGTGCCAGGATCGGCCCCGGATACGAGCAGTACTTC,CARIGPGYEQYF
TRBJ1-2,TRBV7-9,TRBD1,many,TGTGCCAGCAGCTCTCCAGTTAAGGGACAGGTTTCTGGCTACACCTTC,CASSSPVKGQVSGYTF
TRBJ2-6,TRBV29-1,NA,NA,TGCAGCGTTGAATTATCAGGGGAACTGGGGGCCAACGTCCTGACTTTC,CSVELSGELGANVLTF
TRBJ1-5,TRBV20-1,NA,many,TGCAGTGCCATGACAGACCTTAGCAATCAGCCCCAGCATTTT,CSAMTDLSNQPQHF